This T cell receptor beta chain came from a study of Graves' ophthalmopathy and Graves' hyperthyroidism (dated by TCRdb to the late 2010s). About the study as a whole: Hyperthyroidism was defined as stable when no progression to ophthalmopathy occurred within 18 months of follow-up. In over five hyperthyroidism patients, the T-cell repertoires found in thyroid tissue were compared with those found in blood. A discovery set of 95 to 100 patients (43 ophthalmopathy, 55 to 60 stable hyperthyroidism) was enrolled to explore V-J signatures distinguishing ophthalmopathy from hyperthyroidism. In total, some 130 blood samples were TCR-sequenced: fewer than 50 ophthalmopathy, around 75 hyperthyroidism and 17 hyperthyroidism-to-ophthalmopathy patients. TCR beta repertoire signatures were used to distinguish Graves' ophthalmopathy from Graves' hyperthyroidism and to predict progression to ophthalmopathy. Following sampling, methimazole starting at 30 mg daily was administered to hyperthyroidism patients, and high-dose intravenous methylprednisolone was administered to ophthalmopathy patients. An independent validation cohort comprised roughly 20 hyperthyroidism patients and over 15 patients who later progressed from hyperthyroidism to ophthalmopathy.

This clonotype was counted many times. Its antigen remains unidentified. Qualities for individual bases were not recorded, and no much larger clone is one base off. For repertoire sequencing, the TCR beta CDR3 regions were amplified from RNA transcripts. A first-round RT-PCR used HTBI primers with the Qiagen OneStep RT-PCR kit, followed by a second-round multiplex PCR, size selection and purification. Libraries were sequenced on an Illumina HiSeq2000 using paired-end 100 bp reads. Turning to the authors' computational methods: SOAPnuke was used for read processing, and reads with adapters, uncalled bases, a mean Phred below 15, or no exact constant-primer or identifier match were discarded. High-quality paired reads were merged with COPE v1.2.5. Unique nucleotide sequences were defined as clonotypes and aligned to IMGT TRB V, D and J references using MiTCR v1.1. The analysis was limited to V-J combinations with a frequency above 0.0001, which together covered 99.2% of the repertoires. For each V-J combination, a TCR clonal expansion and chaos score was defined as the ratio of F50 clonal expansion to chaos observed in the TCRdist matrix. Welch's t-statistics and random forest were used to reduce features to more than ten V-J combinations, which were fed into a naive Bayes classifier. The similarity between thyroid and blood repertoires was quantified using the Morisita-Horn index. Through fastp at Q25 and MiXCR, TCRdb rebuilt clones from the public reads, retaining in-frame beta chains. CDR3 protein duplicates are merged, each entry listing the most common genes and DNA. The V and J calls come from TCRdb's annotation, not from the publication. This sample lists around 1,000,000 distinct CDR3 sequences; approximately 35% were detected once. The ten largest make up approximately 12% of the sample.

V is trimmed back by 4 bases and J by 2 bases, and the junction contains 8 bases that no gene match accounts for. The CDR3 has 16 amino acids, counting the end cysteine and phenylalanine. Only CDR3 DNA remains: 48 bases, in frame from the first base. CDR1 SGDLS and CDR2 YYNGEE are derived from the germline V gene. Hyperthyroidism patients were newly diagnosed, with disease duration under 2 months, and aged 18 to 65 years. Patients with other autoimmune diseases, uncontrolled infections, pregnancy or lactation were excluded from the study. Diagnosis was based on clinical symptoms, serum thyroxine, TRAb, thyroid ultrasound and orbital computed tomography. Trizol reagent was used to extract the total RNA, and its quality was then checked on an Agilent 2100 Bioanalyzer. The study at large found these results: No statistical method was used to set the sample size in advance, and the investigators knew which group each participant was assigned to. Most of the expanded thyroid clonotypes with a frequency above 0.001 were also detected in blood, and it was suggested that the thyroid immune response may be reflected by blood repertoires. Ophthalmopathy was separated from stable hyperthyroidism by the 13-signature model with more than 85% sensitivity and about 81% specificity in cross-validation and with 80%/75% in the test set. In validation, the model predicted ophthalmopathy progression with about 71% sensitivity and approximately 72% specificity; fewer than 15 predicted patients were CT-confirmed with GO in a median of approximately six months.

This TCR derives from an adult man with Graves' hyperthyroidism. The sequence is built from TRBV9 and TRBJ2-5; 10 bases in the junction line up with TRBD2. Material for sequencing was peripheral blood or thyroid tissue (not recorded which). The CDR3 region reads CASSLSTSGWQETQYF. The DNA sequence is TGTGCCAGCAGCCTATCGACTAGCGGGTGGCAAGAGACCCAGTACTTC.